This TCR beta chain appears in the sequencing data of a study of cytomegalovirus exposure and HLA in healthy donors. Study results and caveats: Available immune exposure information was restricted to CMV serostatus only.

This CDR3 is built from 15 residues. Germline CDR1 and CDR2: SGHTA and FQGNSA. Trimming took 2 bases from V and 0 from J; bases not matched to a gene: 4. Comment on this clone: Its antigen is unknown.

Vbeta (60) and Jbeta (13) primers were used in the PCR. Generated by immunoSEQ multiplex PCR, the TCRdb table keeps only in-frame clones and is missing some. The sample records 110,000 to 150,000 clones, around four fifths being singletons. The TCR sequence derives from a female donor in good health and CMV-seronegative. This chain joins TRBV7-2 and TRBJ2-7; 7 positions agree with TRBD2. Sequencing used PBMCs. CDR3 sequence: CASSLYPGGSYEQYF. CDR3 coding DNA: TGTGCCAGCAGCTTATACCCGGGAGGCTCCTACGAGCAGTACTTC.